This T cell receptor beta chain was obtained from a study of control samples from healthy donors and cancer patients. The data were produced by immunoSEQ multiplex PCR, yet TCRdb's version contains in-frame clones alone and is incomplete. The sample records 170,000 or so clones, 94% being singletons. The specimen sequenced was blood. This sequence was found in a woman under 30 in good health.

CDR3 DNA: TGTGCCAGCAGCGTAGATATAGGGGGGCTCCAGCATTTT. Protein product: CASSVDIGGLQHF. This chain links TRBV9 with TRBJ1-5, with D maybe TRBD1 (6 bases). With 0 bases removed from V and 12 bases from J, the gap between germline ends came to 13 bases. This CDR3 has 13 amino acids. The V gene's germline CDR1 is SGDLS and CDR2 YYNGEE.